Given below is one T cell receptor beta chain in context. At one end the junction does not follow the germline gene, possibly because of a read error. The authors ran a second PCR of roughly 7 to 11 cycles using a sample-barcoded 5' primer and a J-beta primer mix. TCRdb re-called the 5' RACE reads through MiXCR, storing one row per CDR3 protein. The table lists over 550,000 distinct CDR3 sequences, about 30% of them singletons. The entry originates in a study of blood T cells in healthy people across ages. The CDR3 is made up of 15 amino acids. This clonotype was obtained from an elderly woman in good health. Specimen: blood. The rearrangement joins TRBV12-3 or TRBV12-4 to TRBJ2-3; 10 nucleotides align to TRBD2. Here the CDR3 DNA reads TGTGCCAGCACCCTAGCGGGGGTATTCACAGATATGCAGTATTTT. Protein: CASTLAGVFTDMQYF.